A selection of T cell receptor beta chains follows, all from one sample in a study of shared clonotypes between healthy human individuals. Only in-frame clones appear in the TCRdb table, and some are missing; sequencing was by immunoSEQ multiplex PCR. This table holds hundreds of thousands of clones, about 91% found once. Sequences were obtained from naive CD8+ T cells sorted from blood. These receptors were taken from a man aged 25 to 45 in good health. The CDR3 runs from the conserved cysteine through the conserved F or W.

j_gene: TRBJ1-2; v_gene: TRBV18; CDR3aa: CASSPGKTGVTYGYTF
j_gene: TRBJ2-3; v_gene: TRBV7-9; CDR3aa: CASSDPWSGTTDTQYF
j_gene: TRBJ2-7; v_gene: TRBV19; CDR3aa: CASSADRITSYEQYF
j_gene: TRBJ2-7; v_gene: TRBV4-1; CDR3aa: CASSHGGDAYEQYF
j_gene: TRBJ2-2; v_gene: TRBV7-9; CDR3aa: CASSGDGTSGRNTGELFF
j_gene: TRBJ2-3; v_gene: TRBV7-2; CDR3aa: CASSRRGGGSTDTQYF
j_gene: TRBJ2-1; v_gene: TRBV7-9; CDR3aa: CASSWQQRSYNEQFF
j_gene: TRBJ1-4; v_gene: TRBV6-1; CDR3aa: CASSEGNGDEKLFF
j_gene: TRBJ2-7; v_gene: TRBV27; CDR3aa: CASSFASSYEQYF
j_gene: TRBJ2-1; v_gene: TRBV29-1; CDR3aa: CSVVRGLAGVGNNEQFF
j_gene: TRBJ2-1; v_gene: TRBV10-3; CDR3aa: CAISESSGLNYNEQFF
j_gene: TRBJ1-1; v_gene: TRBV15; CDR3aa: CATSRLRGDTEAFF
j_gene: TRBJ2-5; v_gene: TRBV7-9; CDR3aa: CASSWEGGEETQYF
j_gene: TRBJ2-1; v_gene: TRBV30; CDR3aa: CAWSRLAGGYNEQFF
j_gene: TRBJ2-1; v_gene: TRBV19; CDR3aa: CASSTSGSPISNEQFF
j_gene: TRBJ2-7; v_gene: TRBV11-2; CDR3aa: CASSPSGPTYEQYF
j_gene: TRBJ1-4; v_gene: TRBV19; CDR3aa: CASSIVFAGFGEKLFF
j_gene: TRBJ2-6; v_gene: TRBV5-4; CDR3aa: CASSFTGSGANVLTF
j_gene: TRBJ2-3; v_gene: TRBV29-1; CDR3aa: CSVPDQETSTDTQYF
j_gene: TRBJ2-3; v_gene: TRBV7-9; CDR3aa: CASYSDADTQYF
j_gene: TRBJ2-1; v_gene: TRBV27; CDR3aa: CASSFGQGIDEQFF
j_gene: TRBJ2-7; v_gene: TRBV6-6; CDR3aa: CASSPGAVAGGYEQYF
j_gene: TRBJ2-1; v_gene: TRBV9; CDR3aa: CASSDLAGGEQFF
j_gene: TRBJ1-2; v_gene: TRBV9; CDR3aa: CASSVWGTPNYGYTF
j_gene: TRBJ2-1; v_gene: TRBV28; CDR3aa: CASSLQWLKNEQFF
j_gene: TRBJ2-7; v_gene: TRBV5-3; CDR3aa: CASSFYEVGYEQYF
j_gene: TRBJ2-2; v_gene: TRBV7-9; CDR3aa: CASSLTSGRTPNTGELFF
j_gene: TRBJ2-7; v_gene: TRBV7-2; CDR3aa: CASSSLVTSDYEQYF
j_gene: TRBJ2-1; v_gene: TRBV4-3; CDR3aa: CASSQGPTYNEQFF
j_gene: TRBJ1-1; v_gene: TRBV5-4; CDR3aa: CASSLEAGTSSTEAFF
j_gene: TRBJ2-1; v_gene: TRBV2; CDR3aa: CASKGSYNEQFF
j_gene: TRBJ2-1; v_gene: TRBV27; CDR3aa: CASSLGGPHNEQFF
j_gene: TRBJ2-1; v_gene: TRBV29-1; CDR3aa: CSAGRPDSATYNEQFF
j_gene: TRBJ2-7; v_gene: TRBV10-3; CDR3aa: CAIRERQTSGKKYEQYF
j_gene: TRBJ2-7; v_gene: TRBV19; CDR3aa: CASSIWTADEQYF
j_gene: TRBJ1-1; v_gene: TRBV6-1; CDR3aa: CASKANTEAFF
j_gene: TRBJ2-7; v_gene: TRBV7-9; CDR3aa: CASSPTSGRQREQYF
j_gene: TRBJ2-3; v_gene: TRBV15; CDR3aa: CATSGDTDTQYF
j_gene: TRBJ2-3; v_gene: TRBV9; CDR3aa: CASSVDADTQYF
j_gene: TRBJ1-5; v_gene: TRBV6-5; CDR3aa: CASRDRGFLEPQHF
j_gene: TRBJ2-1; v_gene: TRBV28; CDR3aa: CASRIAGWGYIEQFF
j_gene: TRBJ2-7; v_gene: TRBV6-5; CDR3aa: CASRRRAVTSYEQYF
j_gene: TRBJ2-1; v_gene: TRBV7-8; CDR3aa: CASSFSQGSGLAVEYNEQFF
j_gene: TRBJ1-1; v_gene: TRBV7-9; CDR3aa: CASSPQNRAGTEAFF
j_gene: TRBJ2-1; v_gene: TRBV7-6; CDR3aa: CASSSMDGNEQFF
j_gene: TRBJ2-7; v_gene: TRBV29-1; CDR3aa: CSAYSGGREQYF
j_gene: TRBJ2-6; v_gene: TRBV5-5; CDR3aa: CASSQTGQSLSGANVLTF
j_gene: TRBJ2-7; v_gene: TRBV28; CDR3aa: CASRTSSYEQYF
j_gene: TRBJ2-7; v_gene: TRBV15; CDR3aa: CATSRGGERNEQYF
j_gene: TRBJ1-2; v_gene: TRBV28; CDR3aa: CASSFRDPHDGYTF
j_gene: TRBJ1-5; v_gene: TRBV28; CDR3aa: CASSLSGPLEAQHF
j_gene: TRBJ2-4; v_gene: TRBV6-6; CDR3aa: CASSKAEGQGNF
j_gene: TRBJ2-1; v_gene: TRBV5-1; CDR3aa: CASSLESIGNEQFF
j_gene: TRBJ1-3; v_gene: TRBV27; CDR3aa: CASRFGNTIYF
j_gene: TRBJ2-7; v_gene: TRBV5-4; CDR3aa: CASSDGVGVYEQYF
j_gene: TRBJ2-6; v_gene: TRBV27; CDR3aa: CASSLGFSGANVLTF
j_gene: TRBJ2-3; v_gene: TRBV11-2; CDR3aa: CASSYAIDTQYF
j_gene: TRBJ1-3; v_gene: TRBV5-1; CDR3aa: CASSFEGNTIYF
j_gene: TRBJ2-1; v_gene: TRBV4-1; CDR3aa: CASSEGGTGYNEQFF
j_gene: TRBJ2-5; v_gene: TRBV12-5; CDR3aa: CASGDTTDGGTQYF